Each of the 11 T cell receptor beta chains below was sequenced from the same sample in a study of cytomegalovirus exposure and HLA in healthy donors. Libraries were prepared by immunoSEQ multiplex PCR; TCRdb keeps only in-frame clonotypes and omits some of them. The repertoire includes about 340,000 clones, roughly 88% of them detected once, and 0.84% sits in the top ten. Sequenced sample: PBMCs. These receptors all come from a young woman in good health and CMV-seronegative.

The CDR3 reads CASSLRNQPQHF. CDR3 bases: TGTGCCAGCAGTTTACGTAATCAGCCCCAGCATTTT. The rearrangement links TRBV28 to TRBJ1-5, with no clear D. Trimming removed 2 bases at V and 4 bases at J, with 3 bases between. The CDR3 runs to 12 residues. Germline V gene sequence: CDR1 MDHEN, CDR2 SYDVKM.

The chain links TRBV27 to TRBJ1-2, with 7 positions matching TRBD1. Germline V lookup: CDR1 MNHEY, CDR2 SMNVEV (reference sequence). J lost 8 bases, V lost 0 bases, and 9 bases had no gene match. The CDR3 has 15 amino acids. CDR3 nucleotide sequence: TGTGCCAGCAGTTTATCGGCAGGGGGGAGTGTGGGCTACACCTTC. It yields the protein CASSLSAGGSVGYTF.

The rearrangement links TRBV11-2 to TRBJ2-7; TRBD2 matches at 9 bases. Germline V CDR1 and CDR2: SGHAT, FQNNGV. With V trimmed by 0 bases and J by 3 bases, 15 bases remained unmatched. The CDR3 is 19 amino acids. The CDR3 region is CASSLDQGLVSGSGYEQYF. The CDR3 region has the DNA TGTGCCAGCAGCTTAGATCAGGGTTTAGTTAGCGGGAGTGGCTACGAGCAGTACTTC.

This chain joins TRBV19 and TRBJ1-5; 9 positions match TRBD1. The CDR3 totals 15 residues. The junction had 3 bases not matched to a gene; V was cut back by 0 bases and J by 6 bases. Germline values: CDR1 LNHDA, CDR2 SQIVND (reference sequence). The DNA of the CDR3 is TGTGCCAGTAGTATAGATACAGGGGGCGGTCAGCCCCAGCATTTT. Its protein product is CASSIDTGGGQPQHF.

The chain recombines TRBV4-3 with TRBJ2-3, with a possible D match to TRBD1 (5 bases). CDR1 is LGHNA and CDR2 is YSLEER in the germline V gene. V was clipped by 5 bases and J by 0 bases, with 9 bases between them. CDR3 size: 14 residues. CDR3 bases: TGCGCCAGCAGCGGGGCACTCAGCACAGATACGCAGTATTTT. Protein product: CASSGALSTDTQYF.

The CDR3 here is CASSRIGYYRDSSTDTQYF. Here the CDR3 DNA reads TGTGCCAGCAGCCGAATTGGATACTACCGGGACTCAAGCACAGATACGCAGTATTTT. The gene calls are TRBV7-2 and TRBJ2-3, with TRBD2 as a possible D gene (6 bases). CDR1 is SGHTA and CDR2 is FQGNSA in the germline V gene. This CDR3 has 19 residues. Trimming shortened V by 5 bases and J by 0 bases, and 24 bases separated the two germline ends.

The chain's CDR3 is CASSLPTGSSYEQYF. The CDR3 region has the DNA TGTGCCAGCAGCCTACCGACAGGGAGCTCCTACGAGCAGTACTTC. This chain joins TRBV28 and TRBJ2-7, with 7 nucleotides matching TRBD1. In germline, CDR1 is MDHEN, CDR2 SYDVKM. This CDR3 spans 15 amino acids. V lost 6 bases to trimming and J lost 0 bases; unmatched junction nucleotides: 8.

In DNA, the CDR3 is TGTGCCAGCAGTTTCGCCGGGGGGGCGCGCGGAGATACGCAGTATTTT. Encoded protein: CASSFAGGARGDTQYF. This chain connects TRBV27 to TRBJ2-3; 8 nucleotides agree with TRBD2. Germline-derived CDR1 and CDR2 are MNHEY and SMNVEV (reference sequence). Unmatched junction bases numbered 10, after V lost 3 bases and J lost 5 bases. This CDR3 comprises 16 residues.

The V call is TRBV2, the J call TRBJ2-7, with 8 bases matching TRBD2. This CDR3 region has 15 residues. V lost 2 bases and J lost 7; bases outside the gene matches: 10. CDR1 is SNHLY, CDR2 FYNNEI, per germline. The CDR3 reads CASSEQRGIQTEQYF. CDR3 nucleotides: TGTGCCAGCAGTGAACAGCGGGGGATCCAAACAGAGCAGTACTTC.

This chain uses TRBV28 with TRBJ2-1; the match to TRBD1 covers 9 bases. V lost 6 bases, J lost 4 bases, and 7 bases stayed unmatched. The CDR3 is made up of 15 amino acids. Germline V gene data show CDR1 as MDHEN and CDR2 as SYDVKM. The CDR3 spells CASRSRDRAYNEQFF. CDR3 in DNA: TGTGCCAGCAGGTCTCGGGACAGGGCATACAATGAGCAGTTCTTC.

This chain links TRBV14 with TRBJ2-7; TRBD1 matches 7 bases. CDR1 is SGHDN and CDR2 is FVKESK in the germline V gene. J gave up 2 bases and V 0 bases, and 13 bases lay outside the gene matches. The CDR3 runs 18 residues. CDR3 nucleotide sequence: TGTGCCAGCAGCCAAGATCACACGCGTGCCGGGACAGCCTACGAGCAGTACTTC. Translating gives CASSQDHTRAGTAYEQYF.